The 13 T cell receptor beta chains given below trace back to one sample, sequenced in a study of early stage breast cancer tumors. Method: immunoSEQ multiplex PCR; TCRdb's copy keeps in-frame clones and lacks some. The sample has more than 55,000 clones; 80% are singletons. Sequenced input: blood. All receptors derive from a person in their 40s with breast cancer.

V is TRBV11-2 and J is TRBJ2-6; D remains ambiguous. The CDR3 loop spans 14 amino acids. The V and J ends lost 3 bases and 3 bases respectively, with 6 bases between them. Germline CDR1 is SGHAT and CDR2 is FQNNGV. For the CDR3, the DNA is TGTGCCAGCAGCTTGTTAGATGGGGCCAACGTCCTGACTTTC. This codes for CASSLLDGANVLTF.

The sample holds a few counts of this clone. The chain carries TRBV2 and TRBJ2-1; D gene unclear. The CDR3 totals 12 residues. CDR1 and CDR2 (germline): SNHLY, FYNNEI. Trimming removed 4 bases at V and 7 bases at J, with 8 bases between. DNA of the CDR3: TGTGCCAGCAGTGTGAAGGGTAATGAGCAGTTCTTC. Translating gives CASSVKGNEQFF.

The CDR3 DNA reads TGCGCCAGCAGCTTGGGGACCGAGAACACCGGGGAGCTGTTTTTT. Its protein product is CASSLGTENTGELFF. The V and J genes are TRBV5-1 and TRBJ2-2; D is unresolved. Per germline, CDR1 SGHRS and CDR2 YFSETQ. CDR3 size: 15 residues. Between the trimmed V and J ends, which lost 0 bases and 1 base, there was a span of 7 bases.

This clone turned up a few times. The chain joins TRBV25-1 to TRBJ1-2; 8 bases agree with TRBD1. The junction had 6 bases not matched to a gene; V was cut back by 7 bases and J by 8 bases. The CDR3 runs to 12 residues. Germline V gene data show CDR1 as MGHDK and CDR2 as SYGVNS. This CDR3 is CASTRTGIGYTF. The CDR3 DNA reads TGTGCCAGCACCCGGACAGGGATCGGCTACACCTTC.

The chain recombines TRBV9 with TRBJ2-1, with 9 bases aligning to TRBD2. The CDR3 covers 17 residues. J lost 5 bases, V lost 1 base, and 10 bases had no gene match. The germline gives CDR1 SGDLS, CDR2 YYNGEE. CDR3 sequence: CASSVFVAGALHNEQFF. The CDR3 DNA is TGTGCCAGCAGCGTATTCGTAGCGGGAGCGCTTCACAATGAGCAGTTCTTC.

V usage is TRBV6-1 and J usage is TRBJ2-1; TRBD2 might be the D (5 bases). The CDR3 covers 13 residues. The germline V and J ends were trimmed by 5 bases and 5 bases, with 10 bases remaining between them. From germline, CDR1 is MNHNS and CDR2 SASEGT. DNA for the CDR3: TGTGCCAGCAGTTCGGGAACAGACAATGAGCAGTTCTTC. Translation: CASSSGTDNEQFF.

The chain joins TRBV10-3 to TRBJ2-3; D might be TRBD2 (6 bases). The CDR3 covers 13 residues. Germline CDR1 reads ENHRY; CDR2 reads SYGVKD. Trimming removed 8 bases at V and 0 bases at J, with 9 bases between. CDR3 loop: CAIVADSTDTQYF. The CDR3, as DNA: TGTGCCATCGTAGCGGACAGCACAGATACGCAGTATTTT.

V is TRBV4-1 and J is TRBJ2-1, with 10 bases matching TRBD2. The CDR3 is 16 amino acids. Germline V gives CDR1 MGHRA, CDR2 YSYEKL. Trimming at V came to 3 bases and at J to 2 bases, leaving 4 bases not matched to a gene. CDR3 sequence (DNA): TGCGCCAGCAGCCATTTACTAGCGGGGCCCTACAATGAGCAGTTCTTC. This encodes CASSHLLAGPYNEQFF.

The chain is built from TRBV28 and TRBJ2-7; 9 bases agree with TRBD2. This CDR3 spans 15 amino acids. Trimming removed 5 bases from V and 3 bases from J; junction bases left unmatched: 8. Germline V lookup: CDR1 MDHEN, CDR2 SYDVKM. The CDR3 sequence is CASSSDGLAFYEQYF. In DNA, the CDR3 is TGTGCCAGCAGTAGCGACGGACTAGCGTTCTACGAGCAGTACTTC.

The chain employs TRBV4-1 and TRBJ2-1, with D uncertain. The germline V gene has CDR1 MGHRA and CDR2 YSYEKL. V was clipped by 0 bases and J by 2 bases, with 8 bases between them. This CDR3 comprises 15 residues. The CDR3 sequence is CASSQDTPPYNEQFF. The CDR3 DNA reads TGCGCCAGCAGCCAAGACACCCCCCCCTACAATGAGCAGTTCTTC.

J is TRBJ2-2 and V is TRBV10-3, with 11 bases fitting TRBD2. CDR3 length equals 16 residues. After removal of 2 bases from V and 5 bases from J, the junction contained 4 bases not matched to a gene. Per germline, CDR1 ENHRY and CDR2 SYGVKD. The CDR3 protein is CAISEPGLAATGELFF. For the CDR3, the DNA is TGTGCCATCAGTGAGCCGGGACTAGCGGCAACCGGGGAGCTGTTTTTT.

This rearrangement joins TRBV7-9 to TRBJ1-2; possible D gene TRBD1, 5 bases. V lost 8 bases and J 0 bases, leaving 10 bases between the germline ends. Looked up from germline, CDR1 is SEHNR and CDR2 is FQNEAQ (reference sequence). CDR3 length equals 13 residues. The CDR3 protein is CASGGTSNYGYTF. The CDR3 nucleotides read TGTGCCAGCGGCGGGACCTCTAACTATGGCTACACCTTC. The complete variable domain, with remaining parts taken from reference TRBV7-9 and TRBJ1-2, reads DTGVSQNPRHKITKRGQNVTFRCDPISEHNRLYWYRQTLGQGPEFLTYFQNEAQLEKSRLLSDRFSAERPKGSFSTLEIQRTEQGDSAMYLCASGGTSNYGYTFGSGTRLTVV.

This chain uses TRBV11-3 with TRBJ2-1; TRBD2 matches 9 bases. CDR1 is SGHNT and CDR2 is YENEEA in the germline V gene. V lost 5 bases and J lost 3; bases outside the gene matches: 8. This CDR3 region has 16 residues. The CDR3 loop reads CASSPRGSGSYNEQFF. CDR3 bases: TGTGCCAGCAGCCCCCGCGGTAGCGGGAGCTACAATGAGCAGTTCTTC.